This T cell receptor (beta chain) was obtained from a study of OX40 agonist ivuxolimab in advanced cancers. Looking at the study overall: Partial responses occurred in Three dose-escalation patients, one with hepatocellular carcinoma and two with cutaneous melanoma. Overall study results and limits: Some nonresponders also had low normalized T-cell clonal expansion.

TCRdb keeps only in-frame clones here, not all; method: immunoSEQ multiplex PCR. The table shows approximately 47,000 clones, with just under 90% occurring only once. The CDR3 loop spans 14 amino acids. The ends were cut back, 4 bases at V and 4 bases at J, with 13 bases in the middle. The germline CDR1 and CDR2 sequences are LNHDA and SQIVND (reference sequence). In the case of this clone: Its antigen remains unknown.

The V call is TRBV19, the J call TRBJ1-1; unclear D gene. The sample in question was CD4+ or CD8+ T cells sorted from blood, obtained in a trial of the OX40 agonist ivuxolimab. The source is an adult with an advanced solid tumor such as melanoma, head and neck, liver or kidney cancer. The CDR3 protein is CASSRSRRGTEAFF. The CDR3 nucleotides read TGTGCCAGTAGTAGGTCACGGCGGGGCACTGAAGCTTTCTTT.